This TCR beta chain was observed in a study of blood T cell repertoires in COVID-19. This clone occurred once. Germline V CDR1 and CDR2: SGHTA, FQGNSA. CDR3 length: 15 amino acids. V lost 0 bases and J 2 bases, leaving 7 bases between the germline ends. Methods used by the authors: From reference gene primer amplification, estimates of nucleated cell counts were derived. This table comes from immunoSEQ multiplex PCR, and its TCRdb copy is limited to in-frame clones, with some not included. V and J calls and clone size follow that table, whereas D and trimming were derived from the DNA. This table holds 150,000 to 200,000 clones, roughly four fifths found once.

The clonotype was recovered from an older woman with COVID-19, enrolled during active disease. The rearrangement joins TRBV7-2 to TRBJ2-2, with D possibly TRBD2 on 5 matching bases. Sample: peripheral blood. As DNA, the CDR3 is TGTGCCAGCAGCTTAGCGGGGAGAAACACCGGGGAGCTGTTTTTT. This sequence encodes CASSLAGRNTGELFF. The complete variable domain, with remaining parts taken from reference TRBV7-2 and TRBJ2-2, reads GAGVSQSPSNKVTEKGKDVELRCDPISGHTALYWYRQSLGQGLEFLIYFQGNSAPDKSGLPSDRFSAERTGGSVSTLTIQRTQQEDSAVYLCASSLAGRNTGELFFGEGSRLTVL.